This TCR beta chain is drawn from a study of CD8+CD57+ T cells in acquired aplastic anemia (dated by TCRdb to the late 2010s). About the study as a whole: On average, sorted CD4+ and CD8+ cells yielded approximately 3 ug of extracted DNA, with a range of about 0.18 to 27.4 ug. CD8+CD57+ expansion was defined as a frequency above the mean frequency observed in healthy subjects. Study-level results and caveats: CD8+ Simpson's diversity did not differ significantly between patients and healthy controls (P=0.060). Around 28 CD8+ CDR3 sequences were found to be shared between patients and controls, but these sequences appeared to be highly expressed in patients and within the immunodominant clones of the patients.

V was cut back by 9 bases and J by 8 bases, leaving a gap of 11 bases between them. CDR1 SNHLY and CDR2 FYNNEI were looked up in the germline V gene. The CDR3 has 11 amino acids, counting the end cysteine and phenylalanine. The DNA shown is the 33-base CDR3, in frame from base 1. TCR beta VDJ combination and CDR3 sequence profiling used genomic DNA as the template. TCR repertoire sequencing was run on an Illumina HiSeq 2000. The authors' analysis ran thus. Repertoire assessment relied on Simpson's diversity index, CDR3 size and DJ length profiles, and TRBV/TRBJ rearrangement plots. Whichever DNA sequence was most abundant in the deep sequencing data was defined as the immunodominant clone. CDR3 amino acid sequences were checked for sharing across subjects and were also compared against the VDJdb database and published repertoires. The public reads were reanalyzed by TCRdb: fastp trimming at Q25, MiXCR alignment, in-frame beta chains only. Rows are unified per CDR3 protein, each entry keeping the most common DNA and genes. The V and J calls come from TCRdb's annotation, not from the publication. This sample gives 80,000 to 100,000 distinct CDR3 sequences in total; 55% to 75% of them show up just once. Clones ranked in the top ten supply 65% of the sample.

This clonotype is medium-sized (0.01 to 0.1%) in terms of sample share. The antigen this receptor binds is unknown. Base quality data are lacking; no much larger clone is found one base away. The patients picked for sequencing were ones in whom flow cytometry had shown an expansion of CD8+CD57+ cells. Severe acquired aplastic anemia was diagnosed in all patients according to International Study of Aplastic Anemia and Agranulocytosis and Camitta criteria. No patient had received any therapy when blood was sampled. In the study, sorted CD4+ and CD8+ blood T cells from patients with severe aplastic anemia and from healthy subjects underwent deep sequencing of TCR repertoires. In the USA, patient enrollment took place under clinicaltrials.gov protocols 00001620, 01623167, 00001397, 00071045, 00081523 and 00961064. Ficoll-Paque density gradient centrifugation was used to isolate peripheral blood mononuclear cells. Before DNA was extracted, CD4+ and CD8+ T cells were sorted using either FACS or magnetic beads.

The clonotype originates from a human donor with aplastic anemia. Material for sequencing was sorted CD4+, CD8+, or CD8+CD57+ T cells (not recorded which) from PBMCs. This sequence uses TRBV2 and TRBJ2-1, with the D gene tentatively TRBD1 or TRBD2, based on 5 matching bases in each. CDR3 reads: CASVRGDEQFF. Here is the DNA: TGTGCCAGTGTCCGAGGGGATGAGCAGTTCTTC.